This note documents a single TCR beta chain sequence. The antigen remains unidentified. The unsorted PBMC replicate PCRs were performed with about 300 ng DNA, 32,000 or so T cell genomes. In the original analysis: ImmunoSEQ gave junction-only sequences without quality scores, so filtering differed. Method: immunoSEQ multiplex PCR; TCRdb's copy keeps in-frame clones and lacks some. V and J calls and clone size are as listed in that table; D and trimming were resolved from the DNA. The sample consists of fewer than 600,000 clones, around 79% of them appearing once. With 0 bases removed from V and 7 bases from J, the gap between germline ends came to 7 bases. Germline CDR1 is LGHNA and CDR2 is YNFKEQ. The CDR3 is 13 amino acids. The data were taken from a study of shared clonotypes between healthy human individuals. Tens of millions of PBMCs served as the genomic DNA source for unsorted samples. Overall study results and limits: Sample collection involved blood only; tissue repertoires are likely different.

This sequence originates from a middle-aged woman in good health. Some clones in this sample may be carry-over from other donors' samples. The chain recombines TRBV4-2 with TRBJ1-5; D gene unclear. The sequenced sample was PBMCs. DNA for the CDR3: TGTGCCAGCAGCCAAGAAGGGCCCCAGCCCCAGCATTTT. Amino acid sequence: CASSQEGPQPQHF.